Listed below are T cell receptor beta chains from one sample, sequenced in a study of beta chain features in type 1 diabetes. TCRdb's table, derived via immunoSEQ multiplex PCR, lists solely in-frame clones and lacks some. This sample yields 130,000 or so clones, of which roughly 9.3% are seen a single time; approximately 0.65% belongs to the top ten. Sequencing was carried out using central memory CD4+ T cells from blood. These receptors were obtained from a woman aged 40 to 50 in good health. Each CDR3 is given with its conserved first and last residue. A D gene is named only where the DNA matches it firmly. Clone size is given for some rows only: seen once, a few or many times, or a class if the clone is expanded.

>few|TRBV7-9|TRBJ1-4|TRBD1
TGTGCCAGCAGCTCTGGGACAGCTAATGAAAAACTGTTTTTT
CASSSGTANEKLFF
>.|TRBV5-1|TRBJ2-1|.
TGCGCCAGCAGTAAAACTAGACCCAGCCACAATGAGCAGTTCTTC
CASSKTRPSHNEQFF
>.|TRBV6-1|TRBJ2-1|.
TGTGCCAGCAGTGAACAAGCGTTTGAGCAGTTCTTC
CASSEQAFEQFF
>.|TRBV9|TRBJ2-5|.
TGTGCCAGCAGTTCTAGGGGCCTAGAGACCCAGTACTTC
CASSSRGLETQYF
>few|TRBV5-1|TRBJ1-6|TRBD1
TGCGCCAGCAGTTTGGGACAGGGTAGTTCACCCCTCCACTTT
CASSLGQGSSPLHF
>few|TRBV6-1|TRBJ2-7|TRBD2
TGTGCCAGCAGTGAAAACGGAGCGGGGGGCTACGAGCAGTACTTC
CASSENGAGGYEQYF
>.|TRBV10-3|TRBJ2-7|TRBD1
TGTGCCATCAGTGCCACAGGGGGCGAAAACTACGAGCAGTACTTC
CAISATGGENYEQYF
>few|TRBV19|TRBJ2-1|TRBD1
TGTGCCAGTAACCGGGGACAGGGGGTAAATGAGCAGTTCTTC
CASNRGQGVNEQFF
>once|TRBV5-4|TRBJ1-2|.
TGTGCCAGCACCCTGGACAGCCATGGCTACACCTTC
CASTLDSHGYTF
>.|TRBV5-1|TRBJ2-5|TRBD1
TGCGCCAGATCGCCGGGACAGCCTGGGATTCAAGAGACCCAGTACTTC
CARSPGQPGIQETQYF
>many|TRBV7-9|TRBJ2-1|.
TGTGCCAGCCCCTTGGAGGGCGGCTACGATGAGCAGTTCTTC
CASPLEGGYDEQFF
>.|TRBV5-6|TRBJ2-5|TRBD2
TGTGCCAGCAGCCCCCGGGGGGGCGAGGAGACCCAGTACTTC
CASSPRGGEETQYF
>few|TRBV10-3|TRBJ2-7|.
TGTGCCATCAGTTACGACAGGTACTCCTACGAGCAGTACTTC
CAISYDRYSYEQYF
>.|TRBV7-2|TRBJ2-1|TRBD2
TGTGCCAGCAGCCCCTGGACTAGCGAGGAGAATGAGCAGTTCTTC
CASSPWTSEENEQFF
>.|TRBV6-9|TRBJ2-7|.
TGTGCCAGCAGTTTAGACAGCCCTTCCTACGAGCAGTACTTC
CASSLDSPSYEQYF
>few|TRBV7-2|TRBJ1-1|.
TGTGCCAGCAGCCGAGACTATACTGAAGCTTTCTTT
CASSRDYTEAFF
>.|TRBV7-7|TRBJ2-5|TRBD1
TGTGCTAGCAGCTATGACAGGGGAAGCGTTGAGACCCAGTACTTC
CASSYDRGSVETQYF
>.|TRBV29-1|TRBJ1-5|.
TGCAGCGTTGCTGTAGAGGGTCGCAATCAGCCCCAGCATTTT
CSVAVEGRNQPQHF
>few|TRBV6-1|TRBJ2-7|.
TGTGCCAGCAGTGACGGAGGGTACTCCTACGAGCAGTACTTC
CASSDGGYSYEQYF
>medium-sized|TRBV10-3|TRBJ2-1|TRBD2
TGTGCCATCAGTGAGTCGATGCCTAGCGGGGTATACAATGAGCAGTTCTTC
CAISESMPSGVYNEQFF
>.|TRBV11-2|TRBJ2-7|.
TGTGCCAGCAGCTTAGAACGGCAGGGTTCCCCCTACGAGCAGTACTTC
CASSLERQGSPYEQYF
>few|TRBV2|TRBJ1-1|.
TGTGCCAGCAGTGACCAGGGAAACACTGAAGCTTTCTTT
CASSDQGNTEAFF
>.|TRBV5-4|TRBJ2-7|TRBD1
TGTGCCAGCAGCTTAGGGGACAGGGCGATCTACGAGCAGTACTTC
CASSLGDRAIYEQYF
>few|TRBV7-2|TRBJ2-3|TRBD1
TGTGCCAGCAGCTCAGGGGAACAGGGGGCGGGTACGCAGTATTTT
CASSSGEQGAGTQYF
>.|TRBV4-1|TRBJ1-2|.
TGCGCCAGCAGCCAAGATACGACAGTCAGCTATGGCTACACCTTC
CASSQDTTVSYGYTF
>.|TRBV9|TRBJ1-1|.
TGTGCCAGCAGCGTAGCGGACACTGAAGCTTTCTTT
CASSVADTEAFF
>many|TRBV5-4|TRBJ2-7|TRBD2
TGTGCCAGCAGCTTGGGGGGTAGCGGGGCCTCCTACGAGCAGTACTTC
CASSLGGSGASYEQYF
>few|TRBV18|TRBJ1-6|TRBD1
TGTGCCAGCTCACCAGGACAGGGCTCCTATAATTCACCCCTCCACTTT
CASSPGQGSYNSPLHF
>few|TRBV9|TRBJ2-7|.
TGTGCCAGCAGCCTCCGACAAGGCGGGGGCCTTGGCGAGCAGTACTTC
CASSLRQGGGLGEQYF
>few|TRBV14|TRBJ2-2|TRBD1
TGTGCCAGCAGCCAATACAACAGGGGCTACGGCACCGGGGAGCTGTTTTTT
CASSQYNRGYGTGELFF
>few|TRBV5-1|TRBJ1-1|TRBD1
TGCGCCAGCAGACAGGGACAGGGGGGAACTGAAGCTTTCTTT
CASRQGQGGTEAFF
>.|TRBV7-8|TRBJ2-3|.
TGTGCCAGCAGCTTAGGGGTCATCGCGGGTTGGAGCACAGATACGCAGTATTTT
CASSLGVIAGWSTDTQYF
>.|TRBV2|TRBJ1-4|.
TGTGCCAGCAGTGAAGCGCTTGGGGTCTTAGGGGCCTTTTTT
CASSEALGVLGAFF
>.|TRBV6-5|TRBJ2-7|.
TGTGCCAGCAGCAACAGGGCCCCCTACGAGCAGTACTTC
CASSNRAPYEQYF
>few|TRBV19|TRBJ1-2|TRBD1
TGTGCCAGTAGCGGACAGGGGGACTATGGCTACACCTTC
CASSGQGDYGYTF
>few|TRBV6-1|TRBJ1-5|.
TGTGCCAGCAGTCCCCAGTTATATAGCAATCAGCCCCAGCATTTT
CASSPQLYSNQPQHF
>many|TRBV14|TRBJ2-1|.
TGTGCCAGCAGCCAAGGTACGGGTGAGCAGTTCTTC
CASSQGTGEQFF
>few|TRBV14|TRBJ2-7|.
TGTGCCAGCAGCCAACAGGGTGGGTGGTACGAGCAGTACTTC
CASSQQGGWYEQYF
>few|TRBV4-2|TRBJ2-6|TRBD2
TGTGCCAGCAGCCAAATGGGACCCGGACTAGCGGGGGCAAGCTCTGGGGCCAACGTCCTGACTTTC
CASSQMGPGLAGASSGANVLTF
>few|TRBV11-2|TRBJ2-7|TRBD2
TGTGCCAGCAGCCTCACTAGCGGGGGGACCCACTCCTACGAGCAGTACTTC
CASSLTSGGTHSYEQYF
>few|TRBV25-1|TRBJ2-5|TRBD1
TGTGCCAGCAGTGATCGATACAGGGGTCGAGAGACCCAGTACTTC
CASSDRYRGRETQYF
>.|TRBV5-6|TRBJ2-3|.
TGTGCCAGCAGCCTGAACAGGGTCTCGAGCACAGATACGCAGTATTTT
CASSLNRVSSTDTQYF
>.|TRBV10-3|TRBJ2-5|.
TGTGCCATCAGTGAGTGGGGAGGCCAAGAGACCCAGTACTTC
CAISEWGGQETQYF
>.|TRBV6-5|TRBJ2-1|TRBD2
TGTGCCAGCACCGGGGGGAACTCCTACAATGAGCAGTTCTTC
CASTGGNSYNEQFF
>few|TRBV7-2|TRBJ2-3|.
TGTGCCAGCAGCTTGGGGAGAGATACGCAGTATTTT
CASSLGRDTQYF
>few|TRBV2|TRBJ2-5|.
TGTGCCAGCAGCCAGGACTGGCAGACTGGAGAGACCCAGTACTTC
CASSQDWQTGETQYF
>.|TRBV6-5|TRBJ1-6|.
TGTGCCAGCAGTCGAGATAATTCACCCCTCCACTTT
CASSRDNSPLHF
>few|TRBV5-4|TRBJ2-6|.
TGTGCCAGCAGCTTGGGCCTGGGGGGCAACGTCCTGACTTTC
CASSLGLGGNVLTF
>many|TRBV5-1|TRBJ2-2|.
TGCGCCAGCAACCAACCGGGTGACACCGGGGAGCTGTTTTTT
CASNQPGDTGELFF